Shown below are 14 T cell receptor beta chains from a single sample sequenced in a study of identical twins. TCRdb itself ran the 5' RACE reads through MiXCR, one entry per CDR3 protein. In the table there are hundreds of thousands of distinct CDR3 sequences, 24% of which are singletons. The sample was also reused in another study, on T cells expressing NK-cell markers.

Specimen: CD4+ T cells sorted from blood. These receptors all stem from a woman aged 18-30 years in good health.

V is TRBV19 and J is TRBJ1-1, with a possible D match to TRBD1 (6 bases). Trimming left V 2 bases short and J 6 bases short, with 7 bases between. Germline V gives CDR1 LNHDA, CDR2 SQIVND (reference sequence). The CDR3 has 12 amino acids. CDR3 loop: CASSITGSEAFF. The CDR3 DNA reads TGTGCCAGTAGTATAACAGGGTCTGAAGCTTTCTTT.

The rearrangement uses TRBV11-1 and TRBJ2-5; 9 bases are shared with TRBD1. In germline, CDR1 is SGHAT, CDR2 FQDESV (reference sequence). This CDR3 spans 21 amino acids. Losses at the gene ends were 2 bases for V and 5 bases for J; bases not matched to a gene: 24. The CDR3 DNA sequence: TGTGCCAGCAGCTTAAGGGACAGGGAGTGGAAGTCGGAGGTTTTGAAGGAGACCCAGTACTTC. It codes for CASSLRDREWKSEVLKETQYF.

The J gene is TRBJ2-7, the V gene TRBV12-3 or TRBV12-4; D gene ambiguous. The CDR3 totals 14 residues. V lost 6 bases and J lost 2, with 14 bases in between. The CDR3 DNA reads TGTGCCAGCAGCCTACCGGAACGGACCTACGAGCAGTACTTC. Translated, it gives CASSLPERTYEQYF.

The chain recombines TRBV5-6 with TRBJ2-2; D gene ambiguous. The CDR3 has 11 residues. Per the germline V gene, CDR1 is SGHDT and CDR2 is YYEEEE. Trimming took 2 bases from V and 7 from J, leaving 3 bases between them. The CDR3 DNA reads as TGTGCCAGCAGCTTCCGCGGGGAGCTGTTTTTT. Amino acids: CASSFRGELFF.

The table lists this clonotype with a few counts. The rearrangement joins TRBV6-1 to TRBJ2-3; D remains ambiguous. Trimming left V 0 bases short and J 6 bases short, with 7 bases between. The CDR3 length is 13 residues. In germline, CDR1 is MNHNS, CDR2 SASEGT. CDR3 protein: CASSEAPNDTQYF. The CDR3 DNA is TGTGCCAGCAGTGAAGCCCCCAACGATACGCAGTATTTT.

This chain uses TRBV19 with TRBJ2-3, with a possible D match to TRBD2 (7 bases). Germline V gene lookup returns CDR1 LNHDA and CDR2 SQIVND (reference sequence). V was trimmed by 7 bases and J by 4 bases, leaving 15 bases between them. This CDR3 is 14 amino acids long. The CDR3 reads CASTRGAGADTQYF. In nucleotides, the CDR3 is TGTGCCAGTACCCGGGGGGCGGGAGCAGATACGCAGTATTTT.

This clonotype came up a few times. CDR3 protein: CSARRGLAGGLGQYF. As DNA, the CDR3 is TGCAGTGCTAGACGGGGCCTAGCGGGGGGTCTGGGGCAGTATTTT. The V call is TRBV20-1, the J call TRBJ2-3; 11 positions match TRBD2. Germline lookup yields CDR1 DFQATT and CDR2 SNEGSKA (reference sequence). The CDR3 loop spans 15 amino acids. Trimming removed 2 bases from V and 11 bases from J; junction bases left unmatched: 12.

Turning to this clonotype: A read error may produce the germline difference seen at one junction end. The rearrangement links TRBV5-1 to TRBJ2-1; TRBD2 aligns across 14 bases. Germline CDR1 SGHRS, CDR2 YFSETQ. The CDR3 consists of 14 residues. The CDR3 DNA reads TGCGCCAGCGGGACTAGCGGGAGTGTCGATGAGCAGCTCTTC. Protein sequence: CASGTSGSVDEQLF. The variable domain in full, completed from reference TRBV5-1 and TRBJ2-1, reads KAGVTQTPRYLIKTRGQQVTLSCSPISGHRSVSWYQQTPGQGLQFLFEYFSETQRNKGNFPGRFSGRQFSNSRSEMNVSTLELGDSALYLCASGTSGSVDEQLFGPGTRLTVL.

This clonotype was recorded a few times. This chain uses TRBV11-2 with TRBJ2-6; possible D gene TRBD1, 6 bases. This CDR3 comprises 17 residues. Germline lookup yields CDR1 SGHAT and CDR2 FQNNGV. The V and J ends lost 5 bases and 2 bases respectively, with 16 bases between them. CDR3 loop: CASSKQGSKPGANVLTF. CDR3 sequence (DNA): TGTGCCAGCAGCAAACAGGGTAGTAAGCCTGGGGCCAACGTCCTGACTTTC.

The chain recombines TRBV2 with TRBJ1-1; no clear D. Germline CDR1 is SNHLY and CDR2 is FYNNEI. V was cut by 10 bases and J by 0 bases, with 15 bases left in between. This CDR3 has 14 residues. The CDR3 protein is CATTRTDLNTEAFF. CDR3 DNA: TGTGCCACCACCCGGACCGACTTGAACACTGAAGCTTTCTTT.

A few counts support this clonotype. The rearrangement joins TRBV20-1 to TRBJ1-1; the D gene is possibly TRBD1 (5 bases). Germline values: CDR1 DFQATT, CDR2 SNEGSKA (reference sequence). V lost 1 base to trimming and J lost 1 base, with 10 bases between them. This CDR3 spans 14 amino acids. This CDR3 is CSARGGRWNTEAFF. CDR3 in DNA: TGCAGTGCTAGAGGGGGACGCTGGAACACTGAAGCTTTCTTT.

A few counts support this clonotype. The chain couples TRBV28 to TRBJ1-1; 7 bases agree with TRBD1. The germline CDR1 and CDR2 sequences are MDHEN and SYDVKM. The CDR3 contains 13 residues. V shed 3 bases and J 10 bases; nucleotides not matched to a gene: 8. CDR3 bases: TGTGCCAGCAGTTTTTCGGGGACAGTCGGAGCTTTCTTT. It specifies CASSFSGTVGAFF.

V usage is TRBV7-2 and J usage is TRBJ2-3; D might be TRBD1 (6 bases). Germline CDR1 is SGHTA and CDR2 is FQGNSA. The CDR3 has 13 residues. V lost 5 bases, J lost 6 bases, and 12 bases lay in between. DNA for the CDR3: TGTGCCAGCAGCCGGCTGGGGGCGGATACGCAGTATTTT. Translated, it gives CASSRLGADTQYF.

This clonotype was observed a handful of times. V usage is TRBV11-3 and J usage is TRBJ2-3; unclear D gene. In germline, CDR1 is SGHNT, CDR2 YENEEA. The CDR3 has 13 residues. V was shortened by 0 bases and J by 6 bases, with 7 bases between the two germline ends. The CDR3 region has the DNA TGTGCCAGCAGCTTAGACCGACGGGATACGCAGTATTTT. Translated: CASSLDRRDTQYF.